This T cell receptor (beta chain) emerged from a study of post-analysis software for immune sequencing data. About this clonotype: One end of the junction fails to match germline, which may point to a read error.

TCR beta cDNA libraries had unique molecular identifiers. Yield was about 500,000 cDNA molecules from roughly 1 to 10 million T cells. TCRdb reprocessed the PCR reads via MiXCR and lists one record per CDR3 protein. The repertoire includes some 690,000 distinct CDR3 sequences, about 60% of them detected once, and 11% sits in the top ten. This sequence originates from a girl aged 2 to 9 with multiple sclerosis. Sequencing was carried out using blood.

CDR3 coding DNA: TGCAGCGCTGAACCGGGACTAGCGGAAGAGACCCAGTACTTC. Translating it yields CSAEPGLAEETQYF. The rearrangement uses TRBV29-1 and TRBJ2-5; TRBD2 matches at 11 bases. Germline values: CDR1 SQVTM, CDR2 ANQGSEA. This CDR3 has 14 residues.